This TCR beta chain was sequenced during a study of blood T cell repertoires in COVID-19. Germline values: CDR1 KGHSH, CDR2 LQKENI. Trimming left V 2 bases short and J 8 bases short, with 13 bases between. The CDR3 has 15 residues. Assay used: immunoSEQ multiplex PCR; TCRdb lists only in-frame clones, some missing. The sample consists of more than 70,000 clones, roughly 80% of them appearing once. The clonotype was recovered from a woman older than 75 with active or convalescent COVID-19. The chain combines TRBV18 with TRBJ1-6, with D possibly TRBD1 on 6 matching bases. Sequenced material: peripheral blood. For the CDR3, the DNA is TGTGCCAGCTCACCAATCCAGGGGATGGATTCACCCCTCCACTTT. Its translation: CASSPIQGMDSPLHF.